Presented here are 25 T cell receptor beta chains from one specimen sequenced in a study of blood T cell repertoires in COVID-19. Sequenced by immunoSEQ multiplex PCR; TCRdb stores in-frame clones only, minus some. This sample yields around 240,000 clones, of which about 83% are seen a single time; approximately 7.4% belongs to the top ten. Sequencing input: peripheral blood. The receptors derive from a woman aged 50 to 60 with acute or convalescent COVID-19.

V is TRBV27 and J is TRBJ1-4, with 8 bases fitting TRBD1. The ends lost 5 bases at V and 2 bases at J; junction bases unmatched: 10. The CDR3 is 17 residues long. Germline V gene lookup returns CDR1 MNHEY and CDR2 SMNVEV (reference sequence). CDR3 DNA sequence: TGTGCCAGCAGTCCGGACAGGGTACAGTGGACTAATGAAAAACTGTTTTTT. It yields the protein CASSPDRVQWTNEKLFF.

This clone has only one observation. The chain uses TRBV9 and TRBJ2-5; 12 positions agree with TRBD1. Germline V gene data show CDR1 as SGDLS and CDR2 as YYNGEE. The CDR3 extends over 15 amino acids. The J segment lost 4 bases and the V segment lost 2 bases, leaving 3 bases of the junction unmatched. The CDR3 nucleotides are TGTGCCAGCAGCGTTAGGGACAGGGGGCCAGAGACCCAGTACTTC. Protein: CASSVRDRGPETQYF. The variable domain in full, completed from reference TRBV9 and TRBJ2-5, reads DSGVTQTPKHLITATGQRVTLRCSPRSGDLSVYWYQQSLDQGLQFLIQYYNGEERAKGNILERFSAQQFPDLHSELNLSSLELGDSALYFCASSVRDRGPETQYFGPGTRLLVL.

The chain joins TRBV10-2 to TRBJ2-5; the match to TRBD2 covers 8 bases. V gave up 1 base and J gave up 2 bases; unmatched junction bases: 6. CDR1 is WSHSY, CDR2 SAAADI, per germline. The CDR3 is 16 amino acids. This chain's CDR3 is CASSEWLAGAQETQYF. The CDR3 region has the DNA TGCGCCAGCAGTGAGTGGCTAGCGGGTGCACAAGAGACCCAGTACTTC.

The chain combines TRBV7-9 with TRBJ2-5; 7 nucleotides line up with TRBD1. V lost 3 bases, J lost 2 bases, and 6 bases stayed unmatched. CDR3 length: 15 amino acids. Germline CDR1 and CDR2: SEHNR and FQNEAQ (reference sequence). The CDR3 here is CASSLAGTAQETQYF. The CDR3 nucleotides are TGTGCCAGCAGCTTGGCCGGGACAGCTCAAGAGACCCAGTACTTC.

The chain's CDR3 is CASRLRENTGELFF. CDR3 in DNA: TGTGCCAGCAGGTTGCGGGAAAACACCGGGGAGCTGTTTTTT. The J gene is TRBJ2-2, the V gene TRBV25-1; D might be TRBD2 (6 bases). CDR1 is MGHDK and CDR2 is SYGVNS in the germline V gene. This CDR3 contains 14 residues. The V end lost 6 bases, the J end lost 2 bases, and 10 bases lay between the germline ends.

This clone was counted between two and nine times. The CDR3 spells CASSKGQGKGSPLHF. In DNA, the CDR3 is TGTGCCAGCAGCAAGGGACAGGGGAAAGGTTCACCCCTCCACTTT. The J gene is TRBJ1-6, the V gene TRBV7-9; TRBD1 matches 10 bases. J gave up 9 bases and V 5 bases, and 7 bases lay outside the gene matches. CDR1 and CDR2 (germline): SEHNR, FQNEAQ (reference sequence). The CDR3 sequence is 15 residues long.

V usage is TRBV28 and J usage is TRBJ1-3; tentatively, D is TRBD1 (6 bases). Trimming removed 7 bases at V and 3 bases at J, with 22 bases between. The CDR3 covers 17 residues. Per the germline V gene, CDR1 is MDHEN and CDR2 is SYDVKM. This CDR3 reads CASTPLRGAFIGNTIYF. The DNA for the CDR3 is TGTGCCAGCACCCCTCTTCGGGGGGCTTTCATTGGAAACACCATATATTTT.

The rearrangement links TRBV5-1 to TRBJ2-3, with 9 bases that match TRBD1. The J segment lost 5 bases and the V segment lost 3 bases, leaving 7 bases of the junction unmatched. The CDR3 has 15 residues. Germline assignment: CDR1 SGHRS and CDR2 YFSETQ. The CDR3 bases are TGCGCCAGCAGCTCCTACAGGGGGCTTGGAGATACGCAGTATTTT. This gives the protein CASSSYRGLGDTQYF.

The chain's CDR3 is CAISESKGENTEAFF. CDR3 nucleotide sequence: TGTGCCATCAGTGAGTCAAAGGGAGAGAACACTGAAGCTTTCTTT. The chain is built from TRBV10-3 and TRBJ1-1; no firm D call. The CDR3 consists of 15 residues. Per the germline V gene, CDR1 is ENHRY and CDR2 is SYGVKD. V was trimmed by 0 bases and J by 1 base, leaving 9 bases between them.

The rearrangement links TRBV19 to TRBJ1-4; TRBD1 is a possible D gene (6 bases). The CDR3 loop spans 14 amino acids. Trimming removed 3 bases from V and 7 bases from J, with 12 bases in between. Germline assignment: CDR1 LNHDA and CDR2 SQIVND (reference sequence). The CDR3 DNA reads TGTGCCAGTAGTATCGACAGGCGGGTTGAAAAACTGTTTTTT. This gives the protein CASSIDRRVEKLFF.

The chain's CDR3 is CANTSRTSPYEQYF. The CDR3, as DNA: TGTGCCAACACTTCCCGGACTTCTCCATACGAGCAGTACTTC. This sequence joins TRBV7-2 and TRBJ2-7, with TRBD2 as a possible D gene (5 bases). V lost 10 bases and J lost 4, with 20 bases in between. Germline lookup yields CDR1 SGHTA and CDR2 FQGNSA. The CDR3 covers 14 residues.

This rearrangement joins TRBV28 to TRBJ1-1; 7 bases fit TRBD1. V shed 7 bases and J 7 bases; nucleotides not matched to a gene: 21. The germline V gene encodes CDR1 MDHEN and CDR2 SYDVKM. The CDR3 has 17 residues. This chain's CDR3 is CASTELGGASIKSEAFF. The CDR3 nucleotides are TGTGCCAGCACCGAATTAGGGGGCGCGAGTATTAAAAGTGAAGCTTTCTTT.

V and J are TRBV12-5 and TRBJ2-1; TRBD2 agrees at 7 bases. The germline gives CDR1 LGHNT, CDR2 FRNRAP. J was trimmed by 6 bases and V by 5 bases; bases with no gene match: 10. CDR3 length: 15 amino acids. In nucleotides, the CDR3 is TGTGCTAGTGGTATGGGTTCCACGGGGGGCAATGAGCAGTTCTTC. It translates to CASGMGSTGGNEQFF.

This clone was found a few times. The chain uses TRBV10-1 and TRBJ2-1; a possible D gene is TRBD2 (5 bases). The germline V gene has CDR1 WNHNN and CDR2 SYGVQD (reference sequence). The CDR3 is made up of 15 amino acids. The V and J ends lost 0 bases and 6 bases respectively, with 12 bases between them. CDR3 in amino acids: CASSESRTEVNEQFF. CDR3 in DNA: TGCGCCAGCAGTGAGTCCCGGACTGAGGTCAATGAGCAGTTCTTC.

The rearrangement links TRBV28 to TRBJ2-5; D is possibly TRBD2 (5 bases). The CDR3 consists of 14 residues. From germline, CDR1 is MDHEN and CDR2 SYDVKM. V lost 8 bases, J lost 7 bases, and 20 bases lay in between. CDR3 nucleotides: TGTGCCAGCGTTCCGGCGGGCGTCGTGGGGACCCAGTACTTC. Translated: CASVPAGVVGTQYF.

This chain joins TRBV28 and TRBJ1-5; possibly TRBD1 for D (5 bases). V was pared by 9 bases and J by 6 bases, with 12 bases between. CDR1 MDHEN and CDR2 SYDVKM come from the germline V gene. The CDR3 consists of 12 residues. CDR3 loop: CASLEGIQPQHF. CDR3 DNA: TGTGCCAGTCTGGAGGGGATTCAGCCCCAGCATTTT.

The chain couples TRBV7-9 to TRBJ2-5, with 7 bases identical to TRBD1. CDR1 SEHNR and CDR2 FQNEAQ come from the germline V gene (reference sequence). The CDR3 is made up of 16 amino acids. Losses at the gene ends were 5 bases for V and 2 bases for J; bases not matched to a gene: 11. CDR3 DNA: TGTGCCAGCAGCCACAACGGTGGACAGGAGCAAGAGACCCAGTACTTC. Its translation is CASSHNGGQEQETQYF.

The rearrangement joins TRBV30 to TRBJ2-1, with 8 bases matching TRBD1. The CDR3 is made up of 13 amino acids. Germline V gene lookup returns CDR1 GTSNPN and CDR2 SVGIG (reference sequence). V dropped 3 bases and J dropped 8; count of bases not matched to a gene: 6. CDR3 bases: TGTGCCTGGAGGACCGACAGGGGCTATGAGCAGTTCTTC. Translation gives CAWRTDRGYEQFF.

This clone was counted a single time. This chain uses TRBV19 with TRBJ2-7; TRBD1 matches at 9 bases. The V gene end was trimmed by 7 bases and the J gene end by 5 bases; junction bases not matched to a gene: 21. This CDR3 region has 18 residues. The V gene's germline CDR1 is LNHDA and CDR2 SQIVND (reference sequence). CDR3 sequence: CASTQEGNRGLFSDEQYF. CDR3 nucleotide sequence: TGTGCCAGTACCCAGGAAGGGAACAGGGGGCTTTTTTCTGACGAGCAGTACTTC. Based on the CDR3 plus reference TRBV19 and TRBJ2-7, the full variable domain is DGGITQSPKYLFRKEGQNVTLSCEQNLNHDAMYWYRQDPGQGLRLIYYSQIVNDFQKGDIAEGYSVSREKKESFPLTVTSAQKNPTAFYLCASTQEGNRGLFSDEQYFGPGTRLTVT.

The V call is TRBV19, the J call TRBJ1-5, with 11 nucleotides matching TRBD1. The junction had 12 bases not matched to a gene; V was cut back by 3 bases and J by 2 bases. This CDR3 has 19 residues. CDR1 and CDR2 (germline): LNHDA, SQIVND (reference sequence). DNA for the CDR3: TGTGCCAGTAGTATGATTAGAGGACAGGGGGCGGGGGGCAATCAGCCCCAGCATTTT. It yields the protein CASSMIRGQGAGGNQPQHF.

The V call is TRBV19, the J call TRBJ2-1, with D tentatively TRBD1 (6 bases). Trimming stripped 3 bases from V and 1 base from J, with 22 bases between. CDR1 LNHDA and CDR2 SQIVND come from the germline V gene (reference sequence). The CDR3 extends over 19 amino acids. CDR3 in amino acids: CASSMTGFGQGFSYNEQFF. CDR3 nucleotide sequence: TGTGCCAGTAGTATGACGGGTTTCGGGCAGGGGTTTTCCTACAATGAGCAGTTCTTC.

CDR3 sequence: CASSFPGAEAFF. CDR3 DNA sequence: TGTGCCAGCAGCTTCCCAGGGGCTGAAGCTTTCTTT. The J gene is TRBJ1-1, the V gene TRBV11-2, with D maybe TRBD1 (6 bases). The CDR3 is made up of 12 amino acids. The V gene's germline CDR1 is SGHAT and CDR2 FQNNGV. Trimming took 3 bases from V and 6 from J, leaving 8 bases between them.

V is TRBV28 and J is TRBJ1-1; D not certain. With 2 bases removed from V and 1 base from J, the gap between germline ends came to 26 bases. The length of the CDR3 is 20 residues. The V gene's germline CDR1 is MDHEN and CDR2 SYDVKM. The CDR3 loop is CASSLRRVPSSTIKNTEAFF. CDR3 nucleotide sequence: TGTGCCAGCAGTTTACGACGGGTTCCTTCCTCTACGATTAAGAACACTGAAGCTTTCTTT.

The chain combines TRBV27 with TRBJ2-1; 12 bases are shared with TRBD2. Trimming removed 9 bases from V and 8 bases from J; junction bases left unmatched: 11. Germline lookup yields CDR1 MNHEY and CDR2 SMNVEV (reference sequence). The CDR3 has 15 amino acids. CDR3 bases: TGTGCCAGTTTTTTCCTAGCGGGGGGGCGGGATGAGCAGTTCTTC. This sequence encodes CASFFLAGGRDEQFF.

This chain uses TRBV10-1 with TRBJ2-1, with 8 bases aligning to TRBD1. V gave up 3 bases and J gave up 7 bases; unmatched junction bases: 8. The CDR3 is 15 residues long. CDR1 and CDR2 from the germline V gene are WNHNN and SYGVQD (reference sequence). CDR3 DNA: TGCGCCAGCAGTGAACAGACAGGGGAGTGGAATGAGCAGTTCTTC. It translates to CASSEQTGEWNEQFF.